Listed below are T cell receptor beta chains from one sample, sequenced in a study of T cells in Graves' hyperthyroidism and ophthalmopathy. One entry per CDR3 protein results from TCRdb running MiXCR on the multiplex PCR reads. The data hold nearly 600,000 distinct CDR3 sequences, with approximately 15% observed a single time. The sequencing sample was made of blood. Receptors were obtained from a woman aged 18-29 years with Graves' ophthalmopathy. Both conserved end residues are part of each CDR3. Fields, in order: J gene, D gene, V gene, clone size, CDR3 DNA, CDR3 protein. D genes are given only for firm matches. Only some rows state a clone size, as once, few, many or a class for expanded clones.

J: TRBJ2-1; D: TRBD1; V: TRBV20-1; size: many; DNA: TGCAGTGCCACCAAGGGCCAGGGGGTACAGGGTGAGCAGTTCTTC; CDR3: CSATKGQGVQGEQFF
J: TRBJ2-7; D: TRBD2; V: TRBV28; size: many; DNA: TGTGCCAGCTGCTTAACGGGGGGGGCGTCCCCCTACGAGCAGTACTTC; CDR3: CASCLTGGASPYEQYF
J: TRBJ2-3; D: -; V: TRBV29-1; size: many; DNA: TGCAGCGTCTGGACAGCCGGATCGGCAGATACGCAGTATTTT; CDR3: CSVWTAGSADTQYF
J: TRBJ1-5; D: -; V: TRBV19; size: few; DNA: TGTGCCAGTAGTACCTACCACAGGATACAGCAGCCCCAGCATTTT; CDR3: CASSTYHRIQQPQHF
J: TRBJ2-5; D: -; V: TRBV28; size: many; DNA: TGTGCCAGCAGAAAGGTTCTGGAGACCCAGTACTTC; CDR3: CASRKVLETQYF
J: TRBJ2-5; D: TRBD1; V: TRBV4-3; size: many; DNA: TGCGCCAGCAGCTCGGACAGGTGGGGGCAAGAGACCCAGTACTTC; CDR3: CASSSDRWGQETQYF
J: TRBJ1-2; D: -; V: TRBV9; size: -; DNA: TGTGCCAGCAGCCCCCGGCAGGCCGAACTATATGGCTACACCTTC; CDR3: CASSPRQAELYGYTF
J: TRBJ2-1; D: TRBD2; V: TRBV4-3; size: -; DNA: TGCGCCAGCAGCCAAGATGGGCTAGCGGGCCAGGATGAGCAGTTCTTC; CDR3: CASSQDGLAGQDEQFF
J: TRBJ2-3; D: -; V: TRBV4-1; size: -; DNA: TGCGCCAGCAGCCCCCCGGGCGGACCTCAGACAGATACGCAGTATTTT; CDR3: CASSPPGGPQTDTQYF
J: TRBJ1-1; D: -; V: TRBV6-1; size: -; DNA: TGTGCCAGCAGTTCCGTAAGGACTGAAGCTTTCTTT; CDR3: CASSSVRTEAFF
J: TRBJ2-5; D: -; V: TRBV27; size: many; DNA: TGTGCCAGCAGTTTATTAGGCTATAAAGAGACCCAGTACTTC; CDR3: CASSLLGYKETQYF
J: TRBJ2-5; D: -; V: TRBV7-2; size: -; DNA: TGTGCCAGCAGCTTAGGCCACACGTACGAGACCCAGTACTTC; CDR3: CASSLGHTYETQYF
J: TRBJ1-5; D: -; V: TRBV12-3/TRBV12-4; size: few; DNA: TGTGCCAGCAGTTTAGCGCACAATCAGCCCCAGCATTTT; CDR3: CASSLAHNQPQHF
J: TRBJ2-7; D: TRBD2; V: TRBV2; size: -; DNA: TGTGCCAGCAGGGAGAGACTAGCGGGAGGGTCGGACGAGCAGTACTTC; CDR3: CASRERLAGGSDEQYF
J: TRBJ2-1; D: -; V: TRBV11-2; size: many; DNA: TGTGCCAGCAGCTGGGTGTTGAATGAGCAGTTCTTC; CDR3: CASSWVLNEQFF
J: TRBJ1-1; D: TRBD1; V: TRBV7-9; size: -; DNA: TGTGCCAGCAGCCATCCCTCGGATGCAGGGGGTTTGAACACTGAAGCTTTCTTT; CDR3: CASSHPSDAGGLNTEAFF
J: TRBJ2-7; D: TRBD1; V: TRBV6-5; size: -; DNA: TGTGCCAGCAGTTACTCGAGGCTTACGGGACAGGGGGCCAACGAGCAGTACTTC; CDR3: CASSYSRLTGQGANEQYF
J: TRBJ1-1; D: -; V: TRBV11-1; size: many; DNA: TGTGCCAGCAGCTTAGCAAGTCGGGGAGCGAACACTGAAGCTTTCTTT; CDR3: CASSLASRGANTEAFF
J: TRBJ1-2; D: -; V: TRBV12-5; size: -; DNA: TGTGCTAGTGGTTTGGTAGAGGACGGCTACACCTTC; CDR3: CASGLVEDGYTF
J: TRBJ2-3; D: TRBD1; V: TRBV28; size: -; DNA: TGTGCCAGCAGTCTCGACAGGGGCGCGGGCACAGATACGCAGTATTTT; CDR3: CASSLDRGAGTDTQYF
J: TRBJ1-3; D: -; V: TRBV6-5; size: many; DNA: TGTGCCAGCAGTTACTCTGGAGGGGCCCCTGGAAACACCATATATTTT; CDR3: CASSYSGGAPGNTIYF
J: TRBJ2-3; D: TRBD2; V: TRBV3-1; size: many; DNA: TGTGCCAGCAGCCCTTGGCTAGCGGACACAGATACGCAGTATTTT; CDR3: CASSPWLADTDTQYF
J: TRBJ1-2; D: -; V: TRBV7-2; size: -; DNA: TGTGCCAGCAGCTCCTTTGTTGGGCAGCAAGGGGTTGGCTACACCTTC; CDR3: CASSSFVGQQGVGYTF
J: TRBJ2-5; D: -; V: TRBV28; size: many; DNA: TGTGCCAGTGTAGGGAGTGGGGAGACCCAGTACTTC; CDR3: CASVGSGETQYF
J: TRBJ2-7; D: TRBD2; V: TRBV28; size: many; DNA: TGTGCCAGCAGTTCGGCTAGCGGGAGACTCGACGAGCAGTACTTC; CDR3: CASSSASGRLDEQYF
J: TRBJ2-1; D: TRBD2; V: TRBV3-1; size: many; DNA: TGTGCCAGCAGCCAGATTAGCGGGAGCCCCTACAATGAGCAGTTCTTC; CDR3: CASSQISGSPYNEQFF
J: TRBJ1-1; D: -; V: TRBV4-2; size: -; DNA: TGTGCCAGCAGCCAAGAGTCATCAAACACTGAAGCTTTCTTT; CDR3: CASSQESSNTEAFF
J: TRBJ2-1; D: -; V: TRBV12-3/TRBV12-4; size: many; DNA: TGTGCCAGCAGCTATGGACGGGGATGGGACAATGAGCAGTTCTTC; CDR3: CASSYGRGWDNEQFF
J: TRBJ1-5; D: -; V: TRBV18; size: few; DNA: TGTGCCAGCTCCAGGGAAGAGGGCAATCAGCCCCAGCATTTT; CDR3: CASSREEGNQPQHF